Shown below are 26 T cell receptor beta chains from a single sample sequenced in a study of blood T cells in healthy people across ages. Primers used in a second PCR of roughly 6 to 12 cycles were a sample-barcoded 5' primer and a J-beta primer mix. TCRdb analysed the 5' RACE reads with MiXCR anew, one entry per CDR3 protein. The table lists 1.5 million or so distinct CDR3 sequences, roughly 43% of them singletons. The sequenced sample was blood. These receptors all stem from a woman aged 18 to 35 in good health.

V is TRBV6-2 or TRBV6-3 and J is TRBJ2-7, with unresolved D. The germline V gene encodes CDR1 MNHEY and CDR2 SVGEGT. V dropped 0 bases and J dropped 2 bases, with 8 bases sitting between them. The CDR3 sequence is 14 residues long. CDR3 nucleotides: TGTGCCAGCAGTTACTCGGCAGGAACCTACGAGCAGTACTTC. Encoded protein: CASSYSAGTYEQYF.

This clonotype turned up a few times. The V gene is TRBV7-9, the J gene TRBJ2-1; D gene unclear. The CDR3 totals 15 residues. Germline-derived CDR1 and CDR2 are SEHNR and FQNEAQ (reference sequence). Trimming stripped 2 bases from V and 3 bases from J, with 11 bases between. CDR3 sequence reads: CASSLNSPDYNEQFF. CDR3 in DNA: TGTGCCAGCAGCTTAAATTCCCCGGACTACAATGAGCAGTTCTTC.

This clonotype was seen a few times. The chain joins TRBV7-2 to TRBJ1-2; TRBD1 might be the D (6 bases). The CDR3 sequence is 12 residues long. Trimming removed 3 bases from V and 9 bases from J, with 11 bases in between. CDR1 is SGHTA, CDR2 FQGNSA, per germline. CDR3 sequence: CASSFLGQRYTF. CDR3 DNA: TGTGCCAGCAGCTTTCTTGGACAGCGCTACACCTTC.

The gene calls are TRBV24-1 and TRBJ1-1; 9 bases map to TRBD1. The V gene's germline CDR1 is KGHDR and CDR2 SFDVKD. This CDR3 region has 15 residues. V lost 7 bases, J lost 5 bases, and 10 bases stayed unmatched. The CDR3 protein is CATRSTGGGRTEAFF. As DNA, the CDR3 is TGTGCCACCAGATCCACAGGGGGCGGGAGGACTGAAGCTTTCTTT.

The rearrangement joins TRBV27 to TRBJ2-1, with D possibly being TRBD2 (5 bases). Deletions cut 5 bases from V and 6 bases from J, with 11 bases between. Germline lookup yields CDR1 MNHEY and CDR2 SMNVEV (reference sequence). The CDR3 spans 13 residues. The CDR3 DNA reads as TGTGCCAGCAGTACCCTGGGAGCCAATGAGCAGTTCTTC. It specifies CASSTLGANEQFF.

To note about this clonotype: Germline and junction disagree at one end, which may indicate a read error. The V gene is TRBV7-9, the J gene TRBJ2-1, with TRBD1 matching over 7 bases. Per germline, CDR1 SEHNR and CDR2 FQNEAQ (reference sequence). The CDR3 has 16 residues. The CDR3 nucleotides read TGTGCCGGCAGTACAGACTTGGCAGGGGGATACAATGAGCAGTTCTTC. It yields the protein CAGSTDLAGGYNEQFF.

Only a few counts were recorded for this clonotype. The chain recombines TRBV5-1 with TRBJ2-2; D remains unclear. Trimming removed 0 bases at V and 6 bases at J, with 9 bases between. The CDR3 consists of 14 residues. Germline-derived CDR1 and CDR2 are SGHRS and YFSETQ. CDR3 region: CASSLVQRSGELFF. The CDR3 DNA reads as TGCGCCAGCAGCTTGGTCCAGAGATCCGGGGAGCTGTTTTTT.

The V gene is TRBV5-1, the J gene TRBJ2-1, with D unclear. The V end lost 1 base, the J end lost 13 bases, and 15 bases lay between the germline ends. The CDR3 runs 13 residues. Germline loops: CDR1 SGHRS, CDR2 YFSETQ. CDR3: CASSLRRSETQFF. The CDR3 DNA reads as TGCGCCAGCAGCTTGCGCCGCTCGGAGACCCAGTTCTTC.

A word on this clonotype: The junction shows a germline mismatch at one end, possibly a read error. The gene calls are TRBV7-2 and TRBJ2-5, with TRBD2 as a possible D gene (7 bases). CDR3 length: 15 residues. Germline V lookup: CDR1 SGHTA, CDR2 FQGNSA. The CDR3 bases are TGTGCCAGCGGCTTAGGGGGACTACATGGTGAGACCCAGTACTTC. This encodes CASGLGGLHGETQYF.

This clonotype occurred a few times. CDR3 residues: CASSLETGRASYTF. The CDR3 DNA reads TGCGCCAGCAGCTTGGAGACAGGGAGGGCGAGCTACACCTTC. The V gene is TRBV5-1, the J gene TRBJ1-2; 7 bases match TRBD1. This CDR3 has 14 amino acids. Germline V gene lookup returns CDR1 SGHRS and CDR2 YFSETQ. V lost 0 bases, J lost 9 bases, and 8 bases stayed unmatched.

This clonotype was found a few times. The rearrangement uses TRBV7-9 and TRBJ2-1, with TRBD2 identical over 7 bases. Germline values: CDR1 SEHNR, CDR2 FQNEAQ (reference sequence). V gave up 4 bases and J gave up 3 bases; unmatched junction bases: 12. The CDR3 length is 17 residues. CDR3 DNA: TGTGCCAGCAGCTCTTCTTGGGCGGGGGAACTCTACAATGAGCAGTTCTTC. This encodes CASSSSWAGELYNEQFF.

The gene calls are TRBV7-9 and TRBJ2-7, with 9 bases fitting TRBD1. Looked up from germline, CDR1 is SEHNR and CDR2 is FQNEAQ (reference sequence). The CDR3 is 17 amino acids. Trimming at V came to 5 bases and at J to 7 bases, leaving 18 bases not matched to a gene. CDR3: CASSPTPGQGPLNEQYF. CDR3 nucleotides: TGTGCCAGCAGCCCCACACCCGGACAGGGGCCCCTCAATGAGCAGTACTTC.

The rearrangement links TRBV7-3 to TRBJ1-1, with D maybe TRBD1 (6 bases). In germline, CDR1 is SGHTA, CDR2 FQGTGA. The ends were cut back, 4 bases at V and 7 bases at J, with 13 bases in the middle. The CDR3 extends over 13 amino acids. The CDR3 reads CASSSSGAGEAFF. Here the CDR3 DNA reads TGTGCCAGCAGCTCCTCAGGGGCGGGTGAAGCTTTCTTT.

The chain is built from TRBV2 and TRBJ2-7, with 10 bases that match TRBD2. The ends lost 8 bases at V and 7 bases at J; junction bases unmatched: 8. Germline values: CDR1 SNHLY, CDR2 FYNNEI. The CDR3 totals 13 residues. The CDR3, as DNA: TGTGCCAGCGGGACTAGCGCGTACAATGAGCAGTACTTC. Its protein is CASGTSAYNEQYF.

This chain joins TRBV7-9 and TRBJ2-5; 7 positions match TRBD1. There are 16 residues in the CDR3. Germline V gene sequence: CDR1 SEHNR, CDR2 FQNEAQ (reference sequence). With V trimmed by 5 bases and J by 11 bases, 20 bases remained unmatched. CDR3: CASSLAFTPQGNEQYF. The CDR3 nucleotides are TGTGCCAGCAGCCTCGCCTTTACCCCACAGGGGAATGAGCAGTACTTC.

The V gene is TRBV6-2 or TRBV6-3, the J gene TRBJ2-3; D is unclear. The CDR3 has 14 amino acids. The germline V and J ends were trimmed by 2 bases and 5 bases, with 11 bases remaining between them. Germline loops: CDR1 MNHEY, CDR2 SVGEGT. DNA for the CDR3: TGTGCCAGCAGTTACCTCCTATCCGGAGATACGCAGTATTTT. It translates to CASSYLLSGDTQYF.

V and J are TRBV29-1 and TRBJ1-4; 7 nucleotides align to TRBD1. This CDR3 has 13 residues. V trimming: 8 bases; J trimming: 4 bases; junction bases outside the gene matches: 7. Germline V CDR1 and CDR2: SQVTM, ANQGSEA. The CDR3 is CSSSTGFNEKLFF. The CDR3 bases are TGCAGCTCCTCGACAGGGTTTAATGAAAAACTGTTTTTT.

In this sample, this clonotype turned up a few times. The chain joins TRBV15 to TRBJ2-1; no clear D gene. Per the germline V gene, CDR1 is LNHNV and CDR2 is YYDKDF (reference sequence). The ends were cut back, 2 bases at V and 5 bases at J, with 4 bases in the middle. The CDR3 is made up of 12 amino acids. CDR3 in amino acids: CATSRPDNEQFF. The CDR3 DNA reads TGTGCCACCAGCAGACCCGACAATGAGCAGTTCTTC.

This chain joins TRBV6-5 and TRBJ1-2, with 8 bases matching TRBD1. Germline V gene data show CDR1 as MNHEY and CDR2 as SVGAGI. The CDR3 is made up of 15 amino acids. The V segment lost 0 bases and the J segment 7 bases; nucleotides outside the gene matches: 7. The CDR3: CASSYSTGELGGYTF. DNA of the CDR3: TGTGCCAGCAGTTACTCGACAGGGGAGCTAGGTGGCTACACCTTC.

This chain links TRBV21-1 with TRBJ2-4; the table's D call, TRBD1, has no DNA check behind it. TRBV21-1 is a documented pseudogene. This CDR3 contains 15 residues. The CDR3 loop reads CASSKARQLKNIQDF. CDR3 bases: TGTGCCAGCAGCAAAGCTAGACAGCTGAAAAACATTCAGGACTTC.

The genes are TRBV9 and TRBJ2-2, with 9 nucleotides matching TRBD2. Germline trimming cut 3 bases from V and 2 bases from J; bases unmatched to any gene: 8. The CDR3 runs 17 residues. Germline values: CDR1 SGDLS, CDR2 YYNGEE. CDR3 coding DNA: TGTGCCAGCAGCGCAGAAACCGGGACTAGCAACACCGGGGAGCTGTTTTTT. Its protein is CASSAETGTSNTGELFF.

This clonotype was picked up a small number of times. V and J are TRBV12-3 or TRBV12-4 and TRBJ1-2; D gene ambiguous. The ends were cut back, 6 bases at V and 8 bases at J, with 13 bases in the middle. The CDR3 length is 12 residues. In nucleotides, the CDR3 is TGTGCCAGCAGCTCTCTCACTGGCGGCTACACCTTC. Protein: CASSSLTGGYTF.

In the case of this clonotype: An end of the junction does not agree with germline; a read error may underlie this. The rearrangement links TRBV20-1 to TRBJ2-3; D possibly corresponds to TRBD2 (5 bases). Germline CDR1 and CDR2: DFQATT and SNEGSKA (reference sequence). This CDR3 comprises 13 residues. CDR3 nucleotide sequence: TGCAGTGCTAGACCCAGCGGCACAGATACGCGGTATTTT. Translated: CSARPSGTDTRYF.

The rearrangement uses TRBV5-6 and TRBJ2-3; weak D call: TRBD1 (5 bases). Trimming pared 4 bases from V and 5 bases from J, leaving 14 bases between. CDR1 is SGHDT and CDR2 is YYEEEE in the germline V gene. CDR3 length: 14 amino acids. The CDR3 loop reads CASSPRQPGDTQYF. DNA of the CDR3: TGTGCCAGCAGCCCGAGACAGCCCGGAGATACGCAGTATTTT. The entire variable domain, with the rest obtained from reference TRBV5-6 and TRBJ2-3, is as follows: DAGVTQSPTHLIKTRGQQVTLRCSPKSGHDTVSWYQQALGQGPQFIFQYYEEEERQRGNFPDRFSGHQFPNYSSELNVNALLLGDSALYLCASSPRQPGDTQYFGPGTRLTVL.

This clonotype was seen a few times. V usage is TRBV5-5 and J usage is TRBJ1-1; unclear D gene. The germline CDR1 and CDR2 sequences are SGHKS and YYEKEE (reference sequence). The CDR3 covers 15 residues. V was trimmed by 0 bases and J by 0 bases, leaving 9 bases between them. In nucleotides, the CDR3 is TGTGCCAGCAGCTTGGCCAGGTCAATGAACACTGAAGCTTTCTTT. The encoded protein is CASSLARSMNTEAFF.

The V call is TRBV2, the J call TRBJ1-1; D may be TRBD1 (6 bases). CDR3 length: 15 amino acids. V lost 4 bases and J 1 base, leaving 13 bases between the germline ends. The germline V gene has CDR1 SNHLY and CDR2 FYNNEI. The CDR3 nucleotides are TGTGCCAGCAGTGCAGGGGAGGTAGAGAACACTGAAGCTTTCTTT. Protein product: CASSAGEVENTEAFF.